A single sample is the source of the 10 T cell receptor beta chains below, sequenced in a study of preoperative IRX-2 immunotherapy in early breast cancer. The data were produced by immunoSEQ multiplex PCR, yet TCRdb's version contains in-frame clones alone and is incomplete. The table lists about 23,000 clones, approximately 96% of them singletons, with about 16% in the top ten. Treatment: preoperative locoregional IRX-2 cytokine immunotherapy. The sequencing here drew on tumor tissue, taken after IRX-2 immunotherapy. The receptors shown here come from a human donor with breast cancer.

The chain links TRBV6-1 to TRBJ2-2; 12 positions agree with TRBD2. Germline V CDR1 and CDR2: MNHNS, SASEGT. There are 14 residues in the CDR3. J gave up 6 bases and V 10 bases, and 6 bases lay outside the gene matches. CDR3: CAISTSGSAGELFF. CDR3 in DNA: TGTGCCATCTCGACTAGCGGGAGCGCCGGGGAGCTGTTTTTT.

The gene calls are TRBV6-5 and TRBJ1-3; D unclear. Germline V gives CDR1 MNHEY, CDR2 SVGAGI. V shed 1 base and J shed 1 base, with 8 bases lying between them. The CDR3 loop spans 15 amino acids. In nucleotides, the CDR3 is TGTGCCAGCAGTTACTTAGGCTCTTCTGGAAACACCATATATTTT. The encoded protein is CASSYLGSSGNTIYF.

V gene TRBV19 combines with J gene TRBJ2-1, with a possible D match to TRBD1 (6 bases). The length of the CDR3 is 19 residues. Deletions cut 1 base from V and 2 bases from J, with 21 bases between. The germline gives CDR1 LNHDA, CDR2 SQIVND (reference sequence). CDR3 DNA: TGTGCCAGTAGTATAGGCAGGGGTGGAACGGGCCAAACCTACAATGAGCAGTTCTTC. Translation: CASSIGRGGTGQTYNEQFF.

The genes are TRBV4-2 and TRBJ2-3; a weak D match, TRBD2 (6 bases). V lost 1 base and J 5 bases, leaving 16 bases between the germline ends. Germline values: CDR1 LGHNA, CDR2 YNFKEQ. This CDR3 is built from 16 residues. This chain's CDR3 is CASSQGVWQGGDTQYF. CDR3 coding DNA: TGTGCCAGCAGCCAAGGAGTGTGGCAGGGAGGAGATACGCAGTATTTT.

The CDR3: CASSSDLNEKLFF. DNA for the CDR3: TGTGCCAGCAGCTCGGACCTAAATGAAAAACTGTTTTTT. The V and J genes are TRBV7-6 and TRBJ1-4; D remains unclear. From germline, CDR1 is SGHVS and CDR2 FNYEAQ. The CDR3 has 13 residues. V lost 4 bases and J 5 bases, leaving 8 bases between the germline ends.

This chain connects TRBV29-1 to TRBJ2-2, with D possibly matching TRBD1 (5 bases). Trimming removed 2 bases from V and 7 bases from J, with 14 bases in between. The germline gives CDR1 SQVTM, CDR2 ANQGSEA. There are 14 residues in the CDR3. The CDR3 here is CSVERPAGLGELFF. As DNA, the CDR3 is TGCAGCGTTGAACGCCCCGCAGGGCTCGGGGAGCTGTTTTTT.

This chain joins TRBV5-1 and TRBJ2-3; TRBD2 is a possible D gene (6 bases). V was trimmed by 1 base and J by 6 bases, leaving 12 bases between them. Germline V gives CDR1 SGHRS, CDR2 YFSETQ. This CDR3 is built from 14 residues. In DNA form, the CDR3 reads TGCGCCAGCAGCTTGTCGGGAGCGAGGGATACGCAGTATTTT. Translated, it gives CASSLSGARDTQYF.

The chain links TRBV30 to TRBJ2-5, with a tentative D call TRBD2 (6 bases). Germline V lookup: CDR1 GTSNPN, CDR2 SVGIG (reference sequence). The CDR3 totals 12 residues. V was pared by 5 bases and J by 4 bases, with 11 bases between. CDR3 region: CAWSGVGETQYF. As DNA, the CDR3 is TGTGCCTGGTCGGGAGTGGGAGAGACCCAGTACTTC.

The V and J genes are TRBV6-5 and TRBJ2-5, with D uncertain. V shed 6 bases and J shed 0 bases, with 8 bases lying between them. The CDR3 sequence is 13 residues long. CDR1 and CDR2 (germline): MNHEY, SVGAGI. The CDR3 nucleotides are TGTGCCAGCAGGAGGACGAACCAAGAGACCCAGTACTTC. Translating gives CASRRTNQETQYF.

This clone was seen a handful of times. The V and J genes are TRBV6-6 and TRBJ2-1, with D possibly TRBD1 on 7 matching bases. CDR3 length: 14 residues. The germline V gene encodes CDR1 MNHNY and CDR2 SVGAGI (reference sequence). The V end lost 5 bases, the J end lost 2 bases, and 10 bases lay between the germline ends. This CDR3 is CASSQGEAYNEQFF. For the CDR3, the DNA is TGTGCCAGCAGTCAGGGGGAGGCCTACAATGAGCAGTTCTTC.